This passage covers 3 T cell receptor beta chains from one sample sequenced in a study of T cell responses to AZD1222 COVID-19 vaccine. Libraries were prepared by immunoSEQ multiplex PCR; TCRdb keeps only in-frame clonotypes and omits some of them. The repertoire has around 150,000 clones, 80% to 95% of them found once; the top ten carry approximately 1.3%. The input for sequencing was peripheral blood, taken 28 days after the second AZD1222 dose. Receptor source: an adult who received the AZD1222 COVID-19 vaccine.

The genes are TRBV18 and TRBJ1-1, with 7 bases fitting TRBD1. Germline CDR1 KGHSH, CDR2 LQKENI. J gave up 1 base and V 2 bases, and 7 bases lay outside the gene matches. The CDR3 loop spans 16 amino acids. As DNA, the CDR3 is TGTGCCAGCTCACCAACTCTTTGGACAGGGAACACTGAAGCTTTCTTT. It is translated as CASSPTLWTGNTEAFF.

The chain combines TRBV7-2 with TRBJ2-1; perhaps TRBD1 as D (6 bases). In germline, CDR1 is SGHTA, CDR2 FQGNSA. Trimming left V 5 bases short and J 0 bases short, with 14 bases between. The CDR3 consists of 16 residues. The CDR3 here is CASSPIQGSSYNEQFF. In nucleotides, the CDR3 is TGTGCCAGCAGCCCGATACAGGGCAGCTCCTACAATGAGCAGTTCTTC.

The gene calls are TRBV7-2 and TRBJ2-1; 7 positions agree with TRBD1. Trimming took 5 bases from V and 9 from J; bases not matched to a gene: 7. This CDR3 has 13 amino acids. CDR1 and CDR2 (germline): SGHTA, FQGNSA. Here the CDR3 DNA reads TGTGCCAGCAGCACCCGACAGGGCGGTGAGCAGTTCTTC. This sequence encodes CASSTRQGGEQFF.